This TCR beta chain was captured in a study of CDR3 diversity in severe acne. In TCRdb, the PCR reads were re-called with MiXCR into one record per CDR3 protein. The sample lists under 95,000 distinct CDR3 sequences; roughly 52% were seen once. This receptor was obtained from a male donor in good health, serving as a control. Source material: blood.

The CDR3 is CSAHRGWNEKLFF. The CDR3, as DNA: TGCAGTGCCCATAGGGGCTGGAACGAAAAACTGTTTTTT. The V call is TRBV20-1, the J call TRBJ1-4, with TRBD1 as a possible D gene (5 bases). Trimming took 6 bases from V and 8 from J, leaving 16 bases between them. CDR1 and CDR2 (germline): DFQATT, SNEGSKA (reference sequence). CDR3 length: 13 residues.